The present T cell receptor beta chain was sequenced within a study of shared clonotypes between healthy human individuals. Positively selected for CCR7, the CD45RO-negative cells used as naive CD8 cells excluded terminally differentiated effector memory CD45RA+ cells. Per the germline V gene, CDR1 is SGHTA and CDR2 is FQGNSA. Losses at the gene ends were 0 bases for V and 5 bases for J; bases not matched to a gene: 11. There are 17 residues in the CDR3. TCRdb keeps only in-frame clones here, not all; method: immunoSEQ multiplex PCR. The data hold roughly 770,000 clones, with 90% to 98% observed a single time.

The sequence derives from a man aged 30 to 45 in good health. Source material: naive CD8+ T cells sorted from blood. The V gene is TRBV7-2, the J gene TRBJ2-7; TRBD1 matches at 9 bases. CDR3 in amino acids: CASSLARRMDRGHEQYF. CDR3 nucleotide sequence: TGTGCCAGCAGCTTAGCCAGAAGAATGGACAGGGGACACGAGCAGTACTTC. Combining the CDR3 with reference TRBV7-2 and TRBJ2-7 gives the whole variable domain GAGVSQSPSNKVTEKGKDVELRCDPISGHTALYWYRQSLGQGLEFLIYFQGNSAPDKSGLPSDRFSAERTGGSVSTLTIQRTQQEDSAVYLCASSLARRMDRGHEQYFGPGTRLTVT.